This TCR beta chain was sequenced during a study of blood T cell repertoires in COVID-19 (dated by TCRdb to 2020 to 2022). Notes on the research overall: Collaborator samples came from the United States, Italy and Spain and covered acute and convalescent phases of COVID-19. The prospective study material was composed of cDNA or gDNA derived from T cells, B-cell-depleted T cells, or PBMCs. The dataset comprised deeply sampled blood TCRbeta repertoires from subjects exposed to, actively infected with, or recovered from COVID-19. The repertoires were released in a freely available public database intended as a resource for research on the immune response to SARS-CoV-2. Samples came from the ongoing ImmuneRACE study (first 160 participants) plus 1,254 subjects from 6 global collaborators. The sample metadata nearly always contained a de-identified subject ID, COVID-19 status, age in years and sex. Where HLA class I and class II types were available, the types were taken from metadata supplied by the sample provider, not from assay-based typing. Broader findings and caveats from the paper: The quantity of clinical and demographic metadata differed by source and by participant and was supplied without curation.

Enrolling through a virtual design, the prospective study's participants ranged in age from roughly 18 to 95 years and lived across some 22 United States geographic areas. In the prospective study, participants were assigned to cohorts based on the clinical history participants reported in a screening survey and a study questionnaire. Recovered participants in ImmuneRACE Cohort 3 were defined as having two consecutive negative NP/OP PCR tests, clearance from a healthcare professional, or resolution of symptoms. Mobile phlebotomists in the prospective study collected whole blood, serum and a nasopharyngeal or oropharyngeal swab from every participant. Participants in the prospective study had the option to provide additional blood draws and questionnaires over an approximately two-month period. Before DNA extraction, prospective study blood samples were shipped either frozen or at room temperature.

As for this clone: Its antigen specificity is not known. No clone much larger than this one lies a single base away; base qualities are absent.

TCRbeta CDR3 regions were amplified from genomic DNA using the immunoSEQ Assay, a bias-controlled multiplex PCR. As for the authors' bioinformatics: The number of nucleated cells in each sample was estimated from the amplification of reference gene primers within the assay. To quantify the absolute abundance of each unique TCRbeta CDR3 rearrangement, sequence reads were collapsed and filtered. For each sample, productive Simpson clonality was calculated by taking the square root of Simpson's diversity index across productive rearrangements. TCRdb took this table from immuneACCESS and kept in-frame rearrangements with V and J called. Such tables lack part of the clones; where checked against another copy, unresolved V genes explain under half of the gap, and the rest is unexplained. V and J calls plus clone size are reproduced from that table; the DNA served to infer D and trimming. The sample includes 250,000 or so clones, with 70% to 90% observed a single time. Together, the top ten hold approximately 2% of the sample.

For this chain, trimming is 6 bases at the V end and 5 bases at the J end, and the number of junction bases without a gene match is 8. Including the terminal cysteine and phenylalanine, the CDR3 comprises 14 residues. Only the CDR3 DNA is retained, 42 bases long and in frame from the first base. The CDR1 and CDR2 encoded by the germline V gene (reference sequence) are MNHEY and SMNVEV. This sequence was found in a woman in her forties or fifties who had recovered from COVID-19. The rearranged segments are TRBV27 and TRBJ2-7, with 9 bases in between that match TRBD2. The specimen was PBMCs or T cells enriched from blood (not recorded which). DNA sequence: TGTGCCAGCAGGAGACGGCGGGAGGGGGACGAGCAGTACTTC. This is translated as CASRRRREGDEQYF.